Sequencing of this TCR beta chain was carried out in a study of cytomegalovirus exposure and HLA in healthy donors. CDR3 length equals 15 residues. Unmatched junction bases numbered 12, after V lost 6 bases and J lost 5 bases. Germline CDR1 MNHEY, CDR2 SMNVEV (reference sequence). Researchers ran the PCR with 60 Vbeta and 13 Jbeta primers. Generated by immunoSEQ multiplex PCR, the TCRdb table keeps only in-frame clones and is missing some. The sample spans approximately 110,000 clones; the ten largest clones claim less than 3.5%. The chain combines TRBV27 with TRBJ2-5; 7 nucleotides agree with TRBD1. Sequenced input: PBMCs. This TCR was recovered from a man aged 25-45 years in good health and CMV-seronegative. The chain's CDR3 is CASRERQGSAETQYF. DNA of the CDR3: TGTGCCAGCAGGGAAAGACAGGGTTCAGCGGAGACCCAGTACTTC.